Shown below are 25 T cell receptor beta chains from a single sample sequenced in a study of chemoradiotherapy in HPV16-positive cancers. Libraries were prepared by immunoSEQ multiplex PCR; TCRdb keeps only in-frame clonotypes and omits some of them. The sample shows about 5,400 clones, around 91% of them seen only once. The sample was blood, taken from a patient who underwent chemoradiotherapy. These receptors were collected from a human donor with HPV-associated anogenital cancer.

This chain connects TRBV19 to TRBJ1-1; 7 bases are shared with TRBD1. CDR3 length equals 14 residues. Germline values: CDR1 LNHDA, CDR2 SQIVND (reference sequence). V was clipped by 7 bases and J by 1 base; unmatched bases: 6. This CDR3 reads CASTQQGSNTEAFF. CDR3 sequence (DNA): TGTGCCAGTACTCAACAGGGGTCGAACACTGAAGCTTTCTTT.

This clone was recorded only once. The chain uses TRBV30 and TRBJ1-4; TRBD1 aligns across 8 bases. Germline trimming cut 5 bases from V and 0 bases from J; bases unmatched to any gene: 2. The CDR3 loop spans 14 amino acids. Germline CDR1 and CDR2: GTSNPN and SVGIG (reference sequence). DNA for the CDR3: TGTGCCTGGGGACAGGGCTCAACTAATGAAAAACTGTTTTTT. It encodes CAWGQGSTNEKLFF. Full variable domain (rest looked up from reference TRBV30 and TRBJ1-4): SQTIHQWPATLVQPVGSPLSLECTVEGTSNPNLYWYRQAAGRGLQLLFYSVGIGQISSEVPQNLSASRPQDRQFILSSKKLLLSDSGFYLCAWGQGSTNEKLFFGSGTQLSVL.

The chain is built from TRBV7-6 and TRBJ2-5, with 7 nucleotides matching TRBD1. The CDR3 has 16 amino acids. V lost 2 bases and J lost 1; bases outside the gene matches: 7. The germline V gene has CDR1 SGHVS and CDR2 FNYEAQ. The CDR3 sequence: CASSLWTQGSQETQYF. In DNA form, the CDR3 reads TGTGCCAGCAGCTTATGGACACAGGGGTCCCAAGAGACCCAGTACTTC.

The chain joins TRBV4-1 to TRBJ2-1, with unresolved D. V lost 2 bases to trimming and J lost 6 bases, with 8 bases between them. The CDR3 is 13 residues long. Germline assignment: CDR1 MGHRA and CDR2 YSYEKL. Here the CDR3 reads CASSQIQTNEQFF. CDR3 nucleotide sequence: TGCGCCAGCAGCCAAATACAGACCAATGAGCAGTTCTTC.

This chain joins TRBV5-1 and TRBJ2-5; D uncertain. CDR1 is SGHRS and CDR2 is YFSETQ in the germline V gene. The V end was cut by 0 bases, the J end by 2 bases, with 8 bases between. This CDR3 region has 14 residues. The CDR3 DNA reads as TGCGCCAGCAGCTTGGGACATGGACAAGAGACCCAGTACTTC. It codes for CASSLGHGQETQYF.

The chain joins TRBV13 to TRBJ2-3, with 11 bases lining up with TRBD1. This CDR3 spans 16 amino acids. V lost 5 bases to trimming and J lost 2 bases; unmatched junction nucleotides: 6. Germline CDR1 and CDR2: PRHDT and FYEKMQ (reference sequence). The CDR3 is CASSLRDRGNTDTQYF. The CDR3 nucleotides read TGTGCCAGCAGCCTCCGGGACAGGGGGAACACAGATACGCAGTATTTT.

The rearrangement uses TRBV2 and TRBJ1-3; maybe TRBD1 (5 bases). The CDR3 is 17 amino acids. The V gene lost 2 bases and the J gene lost 1 base, with 15 bases spanning the gap. Germline values: CDR1 SNHLY, CDR2 FYNNEI. This chain's CDR3 is CASSEMRAGVSGNTIYF. The CDR3 coding sequence is TGTGCCAGCAGTGAAATGCGGGCGGGGGTTTCTGGAAACACCATATATTTT.

This chain connects TRBV5-6 to TRBJ1-4; D may be TRBD1 (5 bases). Trimming took off 2 bases at V and 4 bases at J, with 12 bases between the two ends. The V gene's germline CDR1 is SGHDT and CDR2 YYEEEE. CDR3 length: 15 residues. This CDR3 is CASSFARQINEKLFF. CDR3 coding DNA: TGTGCCAGCAGCTTTGCGAGACAGATTAATGAAAAACTGTTTTTT.

The gene calls are TRBV6-5 and TRBJ2-3, with TRBD2 matching 12 bases. CDR1 and CDR2 (germline): MNHEY, SVGAGI. This CDR3 contains 14 residues. Trimming cost V 7 bases and J 4 bases; bases outside gene matches: 3. CDR3 sequence: CASTRTSGADTQYF. The CDR3 coding sequence is TGTGCCAGCACCAGGACTAGCGGGGCAGATACGCAGTATTTT.

The chain uses TRBV29-1 and TRBJ2-4, with 8 bases identical to TRBD1. With 6 bases clipped from V and 7 bases from J, the junction kept 5 bases outside the gene matches. CDR1 SQVTM and CDR2 ANQGSEA come from the germline V gene. The CDR3 sequence is 12 residues long. The CDR3 region has the DNA TGCAGCGTGGGGACAGGAGGTAACATTCAGTACTTC. Its translation: CSVGTGGNIQYF.

The chain has TRBV4-2 and TRBJ1-5, with 11 bases aligning to TRBD1. Trimming cost V 0 bases and J 3 bases; bases outside gene matches: 4. The CDR3 sequence is 17 residues long. Germline values: CDR1 LGHNA, CDR2 YNFKEQ. Written as DNA, the CDR3 is TGTGCCAGCAGCCAAGATAGGGACAGGGGGGACAATCAGCCCCAGCATTTT. Protein product: CASSQDRDRGDNQPQHF.

The chain carries TRBV4-1 and TRBJ2-5, with D tentatively TRBD1 (6 bases). This CDR3 region has 15 residues. Germline V gene lookup returns CDR1 MGHRA and CDR2 YSYEKL. Trimming cost V 0 bases and J 5 bases, with 13 bases left between them. CDR3 amino acids: CASSQDRGSQETQYF. CDR3 bases: TGCGCCAGCAGCCAAGATAGGGGGAGCCAGGAGACCCAGTACTTC.

The rearrangement joins TRBV4-3 to TRBJ2-2; tentative D call: TRBD2 (5 bases). Trimming removed 0 bases from V and 4 bases from J, with 12 bases in between. Looked up from germline, CDR1 is LGHNA and CDR2 is YSLEER. The CDR3 totals 16 residues. CDR3 residues: CASSQDQDYTTGELFF. The CDR3 nucleotides read TGCGCCAGCAGCCAAGATCAAGACTACACCACCGGGGAGCTGTTTTTT.

V gene TRBV5-6 combines with J gene TRBJ1-2; possibly TRBD1 for D (6 bases). The CDR3 is 14 residues long. Trimming took 8 bases from V and 3 from J, leaving 17 bases between them. Germline CDR1 reads SGHDT; CDR2 reads YYEEEE. The CDR3 loop is CASRLQGRDYGYTF. The CDR3 nucleotides are TGTGCCAGTAGACTACAGGGTAGGGACTATGGCTACACCTTC.

This chain connects TRBV19 to TRBJ1-5, with TRBD1 identical over 9 bases. Germline CDR1 reads LNHDA; CDR2 reads SQIVND (reference sequence). The CDR3 has 15 residues. The V gene end was trimmed by 7 bases and the J gene end by 5 bases; junction bases not matched to a gene: 9. The CDR3 coding sequence is TGTGCCAGTACCACGGGGACAGGGAGGTATCAGCCCCAGCATTTT. Translating it yields CASTTGTGRYQPQHF. Drawing the rest from reference TRBV19 and TRBJ1-5, the complete variable domain is DGGITQSPKYLFRKEGQNVTLSCEQNLNHDAMYWYRQDPGQGLRLIYYSQIVNDFQKGDIAEGYSVSREKKESFPLTVTSAQKNPTAFYLCASTTGTGRYQPQHFGDGTRLSIL.

The chain has TRBV18 and TRBJ2-5; the D is unclear. V was trimmed by 2 bases and J by 5 bases, leaving 6 bases between them. The CDR3 sequence is 12 residues long. CDR1 KGHSH and CDR2 LQKENI come from the germline V gene. CDR3 residues: CASSPVGETQYF. The CDR3 nucleotides are TGTGCCAGCTCACCAGTTGGGGAGACCCAGTACTTC.

The rearrangement joins TRBV7-2 to TRBJ2-2, with a weak D call TRBD1 (7 bases). The CDR3 is made up of 15 amino acids. Between the trimmed V and J ends, which lost 6 bases and 5 bases, there was a span of 16 bases. Looked up from germline, CDR1 is SGHTA and CDR2 is FQGNSA. CDR3: CASRTRTGGTGELFF. The CDR3 region has the DNA TGTGCCAGCAGAACCCGGACAGGAGGGACCGGGGAGCTGTTTTTT.

V and J are TRBV5-1 and TRBJ2-3; D may be TRBD2 (6 bases). There are 14 residues in the CDR3. V shed 6 bases and J shed 3 bases, with 14 bases lying between them. Looked up from germline, CDR1 is SGHRS and CDR2 is YFSETQ. CDR3 residues: CASNLGTATDTQYF. CDR3 bases: TGCGCCAGCAACCTAGGGACTGCAACAGATACGCAGTATTTT.

The genes are TRBV5-1 and TRBJ2-2; TRBD2 aligns across 10 bases. Germline loops: CDR1 SGHRS, CDR2 YFSETQ. The CDR3 runs 16 residues. Unmatched junction bases numbered 6, after V lost 5 bases and J lost 2 bases. The CDR3 loop is CASRNQRGGNTGELFF. CDR3 nucleotides: TGCGCCAGCAGGAATCAGCGGGGGGGTAACACCGGGGAGCTGTTTTTT.

In nucleotides, the CDR3 is TGCGCCAGCAGCCTTCCGACCACTAGCGGACAAGAGACCCAGTACTTC. This translates into CASSLPTTSGQETQYF. The V call is TRBV4-1, the J call TRBJ2-5, with 8 bases matching TRBD2. V lost 4 bases, J lost 2 bases, and 9 bases stayed unmatched. The CDR3 runs to 16 residues. Germline V gene data show CDR1 as MGHRA and CDR2 as YSYEKL.

The chain carries TRBV30 and TRBJ2-7, with D unclear. Trimming shortened V by 2 bases and J by 4 bases, and 12 bases separated the two germline ends. CDR3 length: 13 residues. The germline gives CDR1 GTSNPN, CDR2 SVGIG (reference sequence). The CDR3 region is CAWSTPHGYEQYF. CDR3 DNA sequence: TGTGCCTGGAGTACCCCCCACGGGTACGAGCAGTACTTC.

This rearrangement joins TRBV4-3 to TRBJ2-5; the D gene is possibly TRBD1 (5 bases). The V gene's germline CDR1 is LGHNA and CDR2 YSLEER. CDR3 length: 16 residues. The V end lost 0 bases, the J end lost 6 bases, and 17 bases lay between the germline ends. This chain's CDR3 is CASSQDRQLQGQTQYF. CDR3 coding DNA: TGCGCCAGCAGCCAAGACCGACAGCTACAAGGGCAGACCCAGTACTTC.

V is TRBV4-1 and J is TRBJ1-4; weak D call: TRBD1 (6 bases). Looked up from germline, CDR1 is MGHRA and CDR2 is YSYEKL. The V gene lost 0 bases and the J gene lost 2 bases, with 7 bases spanning the gap. The CDR3 spans 15 residues. DNA for the CDR3: TGCGCCAGCAGCCAAGAAACAGGGACTAATGAAAAACTGTTTTTT. It codes for CASSQETGTNEKLFF.

The V and J genes are TRBV7-9 and TRBJ1-5, with D uncertain. CDR3 size: 12 residues. Germline CDR1 and CDR2: SEHNR and FQNEAQ (reference sequence). The V and J ends lost 4 bases and 6 bases respectively, with 7 bases between them. For the CDR3, the DNA is TGTGCCAGCAGCTCTATCGGTCAGCCCCAGCATTTT. This encodes CASSSIGQPQHF.

This clone was seen once. The chain employs TRBV27 and TRBJ2-3; possible D gene TRBD2, 6 bases. V shed 0 bases and J shed 2 bases, with 9 bases lying between them. This CDR3 contains 15 residues. Germline loops: CDR1 MNHEY, CDR2 SMNVEV (reference sequence). CDR3 region: CASSLSASVTDTQYF. The CDR3 coding sequence is TGTGCCAGCAGTTTATCGGCTAGCGTCACAGATACGCAGTATTTT.